Shown below are 17 T cell receptor beta chains from a single sample sequenced in a study of shared clonotypes between healthy human individuals. Sequencing used immunoSEQ multiplex PCR; TCRdb keeps in-frame clones, though not all of them. The sample lists about 690,000 clones, 90% occurring once. Sequencing was carried out using memory CD8+ T cells from PBMCs. Subset in this sample: CD45RO+ cells pooled with CCR7-negative TemRA cells. The receptor set was obtained from a man between 18 and 35 years old in good health. Some clones in this sample may be carry-over from other donors' samples.

V is TRBV30 and J is TRBJ2-1; D might be TRBD1 or TRBD2, each matching 5 bases. This CDR3 contains 15 residues. Germline CDR1 is GTSNPN and CDR2 is SVGIG (reference sequence). Trimming took off 4 bases at V and 5 bases at J, with 18 bases between the two ends. The CDR3 sequence is CAWNPRGVRNNEQFF. CDR3 DNA: TGTGCCTGGAATCCCCGAGGGGTACGAAACAATGAGCAGTTCTTC.

The chain carries TRBV11-2 and TRBJ2-2; no clear D gene. The CDR3 is 13 residues long. Between the trimmed V and J ends, which lost 0 bases and 9 bases, there was a span of 8 bases. Germline V gives CDR1 SGHAT, CDR2 FQNNGV. CDR3 DNA sequence: TGTGCCAGCAGCTTAGAAGGGCGAAGGGAGCTGTTTTTT. It is translated as CASSLEGRRELFF. Looking up the rest from reference TRBV11-2 and TRBJ2-2 gives the full variable domain: EAGVAQSPRYKIIEKRQSVAFWCNPISGHATLYWYQQILGQGPKLLIQFQNNGVVDDSQLPKDRFSAERLKGVDSTLKIQPAKLEDSAVYLCASSLEGRRELFFGEGSRLTVL.

The chain uses TRBV7-6 and TRBJ2-2; 13 bases map to TRBD2. Germline V CDR1 and CDR2: SGHVS, FNYEAQ. CDR3 length: 17 amino acids. V was pared by 5 bases and J by 3 bases, with 6 bases of the junction left unmatched. As DNA, the CDR3 is TGTGCCAGCAGCCCGGGACTAGCGGGGTCTTACACCGGGGAGCTGTTTTTT. Protein product: CASSPGLAGSYTGELFF. Using reference TRBV7-6 and TRBJ2-2 for the parts outside the CDR3, the full variable domain is GAGVSQSPRYKVTKRGQDVALRCDPISGHVSLYWYRQALGQGPEFLTYFNYEAQQDKSGLPNDRFSAERPEGSISTLTIQRTEQRDSAMYRCASSPGLAGSYTGELFFGEGSRLTVL.

This clone was seen once. The chain links TRBV7-2 to TRBJ2-7; 7 nucleotides match TRBD2. CDR1 SGHTA and CDR2 FQGNSA come from the germline V gene. Trimming took 5 bases from V and 5 from J; bases not matched to a gene: 9. The length of the CDR3 is 14 residues. The CDR3 here is CASSPTAAGDEQYF. The DNA of the CDR3 is TGTGCCAGCAGCCCGACCGCCGCGGGAGACGAGCAGTACTTC.

This clone was observed a handful of times. The chain employs TRBV7-3 and TRBJ2-3; D gene unclear. The germline V gene has CDR1 SGHTA and CDR2 FQGTGA. The CDR3 consists of 14 residues. V was clipped by 5 bases and J by 0 bases, with 9 bases between them. CDR3 sequence: CASSVHSSTDTQYF. The CDR3 region has the DNA TGTGCCAGCAGCGTGCACTCTAGCACAGATACGCAGTATTTT.

The chain is built from TRBV7-9 and TRBJ2-3; TRBD2 matches at 13 bases. Germline loops: CDR1 SEHNR, CDR2 FQNEAQ (reference sequence). The CDR3 sequence is 17 residues long. The V segment lost 5 bases and the J segment 5 bases; nucleotides outside the gene matches: 10. The CDR3 DNA reads as TGTGCCAGCAGCGTTGGACTAGCGGGAGTTGAAGGAGATACGCAGTATTTT. Protein product: CASSVGLAGVEGDTQYF.

There are many counts of this clone. The rearrangement uses TRBV6-5 and TRBJ2-7, with TRBD1 matching over 8 bases. Germline V CDR1 and CDR2: MNHEY, SVGAGI. V was clipped by 5 bases and J by 2 bases; unmatched bases: 5. The CDR3 sequence is 14 residues long. This CDR3 reads CASSARGQAYEQYF. CDR3 DNA sequence: TGTGCCAGCAGTGCCAGGGGACAGGCCTACGAGCAGTACTTC.

The V and J genes are TRBV27 and TRBJ2-4, with 9 bases aligning to TRBD2. V trimming: 0 bases; J trimming: 6 bases; junction bases outside the gene matches: 12. CDR3 length: 18 residues. Germline CDR1 is MNHEY and CDR2 is SMNVEV (reference sequence). The CDR3 reads CASSLSFLREGPRNIQYF. In DNA form, the CDR3 reads TGTGCCAGCAGTTTATCTTTCCTGCGGGAGGGCCCGAGAAACATTCAGTACTTC.

This chain joins TRBV19 and TRBJ2-2, with D perhaps matching TRBD2 (7 bases). The V end was cut by 9 bases, the J end by 8 bases, with 13 bases between. Germline CDR1 LNHDA, CDR2 SQIVND (reference sequence). CDR3 length: 12 amino acids. CDR3 bases: TGTGCCAGCGCGCGGGGGCCAGGGGAGCTGTTTTTT. As protein: CASARGPGELFF.

This sequence joins TRBV4-2 and TRBJ1-5; D remains ambiguous. Trimming pared 0 bases from V and 7 bases from J, leaving 7 bases between. The germline gives CDR1 LGHNA, CDR2 YNFKEQ. This CDR3 has 13 amino acids. CDR3 sequence (DNA): TGTGCCAGCAGCCAAGACCATAGCCAGCCCCAGCATTTT. It encodes CASSQDHSQPQHF.

The chain links TRBV7-9 to TRBJ2-3, with D perhaps matching TRBD1 (6 bases). The germline CDR1 and CDR2 sequences are SEHNR and FQNEAQ (reference sequence). CDR3 length: 17 residues. Deletions cut 4 bases from V and 2 bases from J, with 19 bases between. The CDR3 spells CASSSPPQDSDTDTQYF. The CDR3 nucleotides are TGTGCCAGCAGCTCTCCGCCCCAGGACAGCGACACAGATACGCAGTATTTT.

This chain uses TRBV13 with TRBJ1-1; D uncertain. The V end was cut by 6 bases, the J end by 0 bases, with 8 bases between. The CDR3 covers 13 residues. Germline lookup yields CDR1 PRHDT and CDR2 FYEKMQ (reference sequence). This CDR3 reads CASRGPLNTEAFF. CDR3 sequence (DNA): TGTGCCAGCAGAGGGCCCCTGAACACTGAAGCTTTCTTT.

The gene calls are TRBV6-1 and TRBJ2-3; 10 nucleotides agree with TRBD2. The CDR3 length is 15 residues. With V trimmed by 4 bases and J by 10 bases, 11 bases remained unmatched. Germline CDR1 MNHNS, CDR2 SASEGT. CDR3 in amino acids: CASSAASGSPIPQYF. The CDR3 DNA is TGTGCCAGCAGTGCCGCTAGCGGGAGCCCTATTCCGCAGTATTTT.

V and J are TRBV28 and TRBJ2-3; 12 bases are shared with TRBD2. The CDR3 sequence is 16 residues long. The junction had 11 bases not matched to a gene; V was cut back by 10 bases and J by 3 bases. Germline V gives CDR1 MDHEN, CDR2 SYDVKM. The CDR3 region is CATSPLAGGFTDTQYF. CDR3 DNA: TGTGCCACCTCCCCGCTAGCGGGAGGGTTTACAGATACGCAGTATTTT.

The V call is TRBV19, the J call TRBJ2-1; the match to TRBD2 covers 12 bases. The CDR3 is 20 residues long. Germline V gene data show CDR1 as LNHDA and CDR2 as SQIVND (reference sequence). V lost 3 bases, J lost 0 bases, and 12 bases stayed unmatched. The CDR3 region is CASSIMGLAGGGSSYNEQFF. The CDR3, as DNA: TGTGCCAGTAGTATCATGGGGCTAGCGGGAGGGGGGAGCTCCTACAATGAGCAGTTCTTC.

The chain is built from TRBV6-4 and TRBJ1-3; D call uncertain. The V end lost 8 bases, the J end lost 0 bases, and 5 bases lay between the germline ends. Germline V gives CDR1 MRHNA, CDR2 SNTAGT. The CDR3 runs 12 residues. In DNA, the CDR3 is TGTGCCAGCCTGGACTCTGGAAACACCATATATTTT. It codes for CASLDSGNTIYF.

V is TRBV5-1 and J is TRBJ1-1; D ambiguous. The CDR3 runs to 15 residues. Per the germline V gene, CDR1 is SGHRS and CDR2 is YFSETQ. Trimming pared 0 bases from V and 0 bases from J, leaving 9 bases between. The CDR3 loop is CASSLDPTVNTEAFF. The CDR3 DNA follows: TGCGCCAGCAGCTTGGACCCAACCGTGAACACTGAAGCTTTCTTT. The full variable domain, in which reference TRBV5-1 and TRBJ1-1 provide the parts outside the CDR3, is KAGVTQTPRYLIKTRGQQVTLSCSPISGHRSVSWYQQTPGQGLQFLFEYFSETQRNKGNFPGRFSGRQFSNSRSEMNVSTLELGDSALYLCASSLDPTVNTEAFFGQGTRLTVV.